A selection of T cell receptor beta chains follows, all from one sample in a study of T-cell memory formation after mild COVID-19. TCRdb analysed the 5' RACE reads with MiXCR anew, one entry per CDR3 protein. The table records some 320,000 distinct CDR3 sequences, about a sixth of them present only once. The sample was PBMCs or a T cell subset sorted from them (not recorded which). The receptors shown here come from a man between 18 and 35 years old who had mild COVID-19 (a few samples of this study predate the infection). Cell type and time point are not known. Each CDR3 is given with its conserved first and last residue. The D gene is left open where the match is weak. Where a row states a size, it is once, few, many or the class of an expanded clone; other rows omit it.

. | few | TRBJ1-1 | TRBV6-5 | CASTPGGRGEAFF | TGTGCCAGCACCCCTGGAGGGCGGGGAGAAGCTTTCTTT
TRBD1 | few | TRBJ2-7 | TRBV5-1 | CASTRDGTGIYEQYF | TGCGCCAGCACCCGAGACGGGACAGGGATCTACGAGCAGTACTTC
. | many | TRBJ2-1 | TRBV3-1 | CASSQDMVIAEQFF | TGTGCCAGCAGCCAAGACATGGTGATTGCGGAGCAGTTCTTC
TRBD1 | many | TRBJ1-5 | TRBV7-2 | CASRGTGGFQPQHF | TGTGCCAGCAGAGGAACAGGGGGATTTCAGCCCCAGCATTTT
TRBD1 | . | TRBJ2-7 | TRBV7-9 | CASSSTGDTSYEQYF | TGTGCCAGCAGCTCGACAGGGGACACCTCCTACGAGCAGTACTTC
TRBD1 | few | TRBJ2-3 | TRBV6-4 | CASSVGQGSYTQYF | TGTGCCAGCAGTGTCGGACAGGGTTCCTATACGCAGTATTTT
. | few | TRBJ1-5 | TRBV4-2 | CASSQVEQPDQPQHF | TGTGCCAGCAGCCAAGTCGAGCAGCCCGATCAGCCCCAGCATTTT
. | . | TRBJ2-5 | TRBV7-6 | CASSLAMFRSRDTEETQYF | TGTGCCAGCAGCTTAGCGATGTTTAGAAGCCGGGACACGGAAGAGACCCAGTACTTC
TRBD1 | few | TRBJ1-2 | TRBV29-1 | CSAGTGENYGYTF | TGCAGCGCCGGGACAGGAGAAAACTATGGCTACACCTTC
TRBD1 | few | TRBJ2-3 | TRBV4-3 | CASSQDSPDRWTDTQYF | TGCGCCAGCAGCCAAGATAGCCCGGACAGGTGGACAGATACGCAGTATTTT
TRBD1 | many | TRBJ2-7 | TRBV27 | CASRKNSGTESYEQYF | TGTGCCAGCAGAAAAAACTCCGGGACAGAGTCCTACGAGCAGTACTTC
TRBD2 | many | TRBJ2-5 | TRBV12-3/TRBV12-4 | CASSHPTSGQGETQYF | TGTGCCAGCAGTCACCCGACTAGCGGCCAAGGGGAGACCCAGTACTTC
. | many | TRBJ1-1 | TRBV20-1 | CSARSGTVNTEAFF | TGCAGTGCTAGGTCCGGGACGGTGAACACTGAAGCTTTCTTT
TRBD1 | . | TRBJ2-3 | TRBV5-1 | CASSPSGTGSTDTQYF | TGCGCCAGCAGCCCGTCCGGGACAGGGAGCACAGATACGCAGTATTTT
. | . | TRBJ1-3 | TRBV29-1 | CSVETQSTGPGNTIYF | TGCAGCGTTGAAACCCAATCCACAGGGCCTGGAAACACCATATATTTT
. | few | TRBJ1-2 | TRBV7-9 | CASSSDSFGYTF | TGTGCCAGCAGCTCGGACAGTTTTGGCTACACCTTC
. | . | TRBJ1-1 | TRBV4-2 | CASSQGLTLRKNTEAFF | TGTGCCAGCAGCCAAGGGCTCACCTTACGCAAGAACACTGAAGCTTTCTTT
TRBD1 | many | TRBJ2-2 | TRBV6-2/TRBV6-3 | CASSYPGQAPSGELFF | TGTGCCAGCAGCTATCCGGGACAGGCCCCTAGCGGGGAGCTGTTTTTT
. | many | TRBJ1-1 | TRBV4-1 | CASSQGGVKPFF | TGCGCCAGCAGCCAAGGGGGGGTAAAGCCTTTCTTT
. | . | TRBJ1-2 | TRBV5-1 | CASSPQTENYGYTF | TGCGCCAGCAGCCCCCAGACAGAGAACTATGGCTACACCTTC
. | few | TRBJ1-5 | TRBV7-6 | CASSLNQVQPQHF | TGTGCCAGCAGCTTAAATCAGGTTCAGCCCCAGCATTTT
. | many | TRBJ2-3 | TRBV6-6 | CASSYSRVYDTQYF | TGTGCCAGCAGTTACTCGAGGGTCTACGATACGCAGTATTTT
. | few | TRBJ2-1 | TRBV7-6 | CASSYPTRGGSYNEQFF | TGTGCCAGCAGCTACCCGACGAGGGGGGGGTCCTACAATGAGCAGTTCTTC
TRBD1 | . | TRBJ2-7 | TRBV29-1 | CSVEWLGQGSYEQYF | TGCAGCGTTGAATGGTTGGGACAGGGCTCCTACGAGCAGTACTTC
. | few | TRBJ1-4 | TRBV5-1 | CASRKDGNEKLFF | TGCGCCAGCAGGAAGGACGGGAATGAAAAACTGTTTTTT
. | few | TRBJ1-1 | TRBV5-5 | CASSLSGGGGTEAFF | TGTGCCAGCAGCTTGTCAGGTGGAGGGGGCACTGAAGCTTTCTTT
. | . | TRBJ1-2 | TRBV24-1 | CATSDRDTNYGYTF | TGTGCCACCAGTGACCGGGACACTAACTATGGCTACACCTTC
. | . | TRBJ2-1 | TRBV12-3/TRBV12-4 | CASSLTQAEFDEQFF | TGTGCCAGCAGTTTAACACAGGCGGAATTCGATGAGCAGTTCTTC
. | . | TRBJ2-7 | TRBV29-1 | CSVAGPSYEQYF | TGCAGCGTTGCGGGACCTTCCTACGAGCAGTACTTC
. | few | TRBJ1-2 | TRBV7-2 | CASSSWTGGAGYTF | TGTGCCAGCAGCTCCTGGACGGGAGGGGCTGGCTACACCTTC
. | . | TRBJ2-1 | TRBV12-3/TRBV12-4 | CASSFASEQFF | TGTGCCAGCAGTTTCGCGTCTGAGCAGTTCTTC
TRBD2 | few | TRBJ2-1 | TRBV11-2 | CASGQRLAASYNEQFF | TGTGCCAGCGGACAAAGACTAGCGGCCTCCTACAATGAGCAGTTCTTC
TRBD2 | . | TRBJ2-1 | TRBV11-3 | CASSPTSGGASHEQFF | TGTGCCAGCAGCCCGACTAGCGGGGGGGCTAGCCATGAGCAGTTCTTC
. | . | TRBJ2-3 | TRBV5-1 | CASQGGPDTQYF | TGCGCCAGCCAGGGGGGCCCAGATACGCAGTATTTT
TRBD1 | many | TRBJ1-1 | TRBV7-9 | CASSLSGTGALAFF | TGTGCCAGCAGCTTATCCGGGACAGGGGCGTTGGCTTTCTTT
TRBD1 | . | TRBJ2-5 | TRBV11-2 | CASSLVRRGETQYF | TGTGCCAGCAGCTTAGTCCGCAGGGGGGAGACCCAGTACTTC
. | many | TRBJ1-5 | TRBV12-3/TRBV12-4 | CASSFDRNQPQHF | TGTGCCAGCAGTTTCGATCGCAATCAGCCCCAGCATTTT
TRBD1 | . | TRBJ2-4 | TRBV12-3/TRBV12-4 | CASIPGQGAKNIQYF | TGTGCCAGCATTCCCGGACAGGGTGCCAAAAACATTCAGTACTTC
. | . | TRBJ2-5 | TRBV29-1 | CSVGTARETQYF | TGCAGCGTGGGGACCGCGCGAGAGACCCAGTACTTC
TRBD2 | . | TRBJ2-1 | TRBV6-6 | CASSYSKVWTSGGGNEQFF | TGTGCCAGCAGTTACTCGAAGGTTTGGACTAGCGGGGGGGGAAATGAGCAGTTCTTC